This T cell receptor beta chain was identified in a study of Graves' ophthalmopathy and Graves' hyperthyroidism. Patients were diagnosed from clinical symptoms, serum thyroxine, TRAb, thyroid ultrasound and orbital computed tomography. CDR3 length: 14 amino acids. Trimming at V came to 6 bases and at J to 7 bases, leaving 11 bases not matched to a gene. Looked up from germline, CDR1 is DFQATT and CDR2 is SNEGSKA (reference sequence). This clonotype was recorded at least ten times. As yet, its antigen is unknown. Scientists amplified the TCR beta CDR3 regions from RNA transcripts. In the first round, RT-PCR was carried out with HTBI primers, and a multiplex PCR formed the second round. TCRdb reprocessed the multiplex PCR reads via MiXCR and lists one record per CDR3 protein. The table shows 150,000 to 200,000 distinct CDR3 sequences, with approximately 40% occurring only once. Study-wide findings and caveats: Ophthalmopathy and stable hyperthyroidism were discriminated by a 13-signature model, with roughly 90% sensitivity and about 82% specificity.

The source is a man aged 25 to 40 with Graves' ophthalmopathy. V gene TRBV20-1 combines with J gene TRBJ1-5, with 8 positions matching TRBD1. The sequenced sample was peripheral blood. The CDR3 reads CSASSGQGGQPQHF. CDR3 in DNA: TGCAGTGCAAGCTCCGGACAGGGTGGACAGCCCCAGCATTTT.